The 4 T cell receptor beta chains given below trace back to one sample, sequenced in a study of cytomegalovirus exposure and HLA in healthy donors (dated by TCRdb to about 2017). The library was made by the immunoSEQ multiplex PCR assay. The multiplex PCR relied on a mix of 60 forward primers for TCR Vbeta segments and 13 reverse primers for TCR Jbeta segments. This is the immuneACCESS table as TCRdb keeps it, with only in-frame sequences that have V and J called. A part of the clones is gone; compared with another copy, unresolved V genes explain less than half, and the rest is unexplained. The table of this sample itemizes 80,000 or so clones. The ten largest clones add up to 12% to 15% of the sample. The specimen was PBMCs. These receptors were collected from a man in his forties or fifties in good health and CMV-seropositive.

The chain couples TRBV29-1 to TRBJ2-7; 7 bases match TRBD2. With 4 bases clipped from V and 0 bases from J, the junction kept 6 bases outside the gene matches. Germline values: CDR1 SQVTM, CDR2 ANQGSEA. CDR3 length equals 14 residues. The CDR3: CSVAGGLISYEQYV. The CDR3 region has the DNA TGCAGCGTTGCGGGAGGACTTATCTCCTACGAGCAGTACGTC.

The chain recombines TRBV10-3 with TRBJ2-7, with 9 bases identical to TRBD1. Unmatched junction bases numbered 9, after V lost 7 bases and J lost 5 bases. The CDR3 consists of 14 residues. Germline CDR1 is ENHRY and CDR2 is SYGVKD. The CDR3 spells CAITSGQGTHEQYF. CDR3 DNA: TGTGCCATCACCTCGGGACAGGGTACCCACGAGCAGTACTTC.

The chain recombines TRBV5-6 with TRBJ2-7; possible D gene TRBD1, 6 bases. Deletions cut 5 bases from V and 5 bases from J, with 23 bases between. Germline-derived CDR1 and CDR2 are SGHDT and YYEEEE. CDR3 length equals 16 residues. CDR3 coding DNA: TGTGCCAGCAGTTTAGGAATGGGGGCCCCCCACGACGAGCAGTACGTC. Its protein is CASSLGMGAPHDEQYV.

The rearrangement links TRBV5-1 to TRBJ2-2; 8 positions agree with TRBD2. Germline-derived CDR1 and CDR2 are SGHRS and YFSETQ. CDR3 length equals 15 residues. V trimming: 2 bases; J trimming: 4 bases; junction bases outside the gene matches: 4. This CDR3 is CASSLGSGGTGELFF. Written as DNA, the CDR3 is TGCGCCAGCAGCTTAGGGAGCGGGGGCACCGGGGAGCTGTTTTTT.